The T cell receptor (beta chain) under discussion was sequenced for a study of human T cells and chemical hapten exposure. Study context: It was small differences in pooled library volume that mainly caused per-sample TCR yields to vary.

Single cDNA molecules in the library carried unique molecular identifiers attached during preparation. In the original analysis: Sample-level TCR yields exhibited a median of around 93,000, with a range of about 20,000 to 700,000. One entry per CDR3 protein results from TCRdb running MiXCR on the RACE reads. What appears here as the V and J calls and clone size reflects TCRdb's work, not the paper's. The sample has 40,000 to 45,000 distinct CDR3 sequences; around 3.6% are singletons. This clonotype was found many times. The antigen is undetermined. Study conclusions and caveats: DPC sensitization produced no change in TCRs with frequency above 1 in 1000.

The V segment lost 0 bases and the J segment 4 bases; nucleotides outside the gene matches: 2. The CDR3 is 16 amino acids. Germline V CDR1 and CDR2: MNHEY, SVGAGI. Noted time point: healthy volunteer bleed at 6 weeks. The starting material, unfractionated whole blood, was used for total RNA extraction. The chain is built from TRBV6-5 and TRBJ2-6; 8 positions match TRBD1. The TCR sequence derives from a human donor in good health. Some clones in this sample may be carry-over from other donors' samples. The sequencing input was whole blood. This chain's CDR3 is CASSYSTGAGANVLTF. DNA of the CDR3: TGTGCCAGCAGTTACTCGACAGGGGCCGGGGCCAACGTCCTGACTTTC.